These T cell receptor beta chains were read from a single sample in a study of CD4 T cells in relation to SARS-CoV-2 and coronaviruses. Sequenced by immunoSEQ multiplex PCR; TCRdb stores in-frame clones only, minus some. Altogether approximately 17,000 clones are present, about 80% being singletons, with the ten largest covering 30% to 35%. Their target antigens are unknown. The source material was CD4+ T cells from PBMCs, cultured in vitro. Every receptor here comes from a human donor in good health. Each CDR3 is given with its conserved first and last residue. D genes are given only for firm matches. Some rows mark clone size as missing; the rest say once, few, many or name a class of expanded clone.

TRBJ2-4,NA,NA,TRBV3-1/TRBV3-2,CASSQGGRGNIQYF,TGTGCCAGCAGCCAGGGGGGGCGTGGAAACATTCAGTACTTC
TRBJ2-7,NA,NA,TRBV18,CASSPPGQGEHEQYF,TGTGCCAGCTCACCCCCGGGACAAGGGGAACACGAGCAGTACTTC
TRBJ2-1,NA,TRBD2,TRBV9,CASSVGTTSNEQFF,TGTGCCAGCAGCGTGGGGACTACCTCCAATGAGCAGTTCTTC
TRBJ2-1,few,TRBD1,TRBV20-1,CSASGQGRNEQFF,TGCAGTGCTAGTGGACAGGGAAGGAATGAGCAGTTCTTC
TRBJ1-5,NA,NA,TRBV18,CASSPQGWHNQPQHF,TGTGCCAGCTCACCTCAGGGGTGGCACAATCAGCCCCAGCATTTT
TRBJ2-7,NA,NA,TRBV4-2,CASSQDSSPDYEQYF,TGTGCCAGCAGCCAAGATTCCAGTCCCGATTACGAGCAGTACTTC
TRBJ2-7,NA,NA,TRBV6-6,CASSYSTTGSRYEQYF,TGTGCCAGCAGTTACTCGACCACAGGGAGTAGGTACGAGCAGTACTTC
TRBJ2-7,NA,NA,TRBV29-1,CSAGPNSYEQYF,TGCAGCGCCGGACCGAACTCCTACGAGCAGTACTTC
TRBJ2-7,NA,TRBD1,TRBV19,CASSPQDRVHEQYF,TGTGCCAGTAGTCCCCAGGACAGGGTCCACGAGCAGTACTTC
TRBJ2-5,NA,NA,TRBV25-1,CASRLNQETQYF,TGTGCCAGCAGACTGAATCAAGAGACCCAGTACTTC
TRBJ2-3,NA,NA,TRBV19,CASSISGHSTDTQYF,TGTGCCAGTAGTATCTCGGGACACAGCACAGATACGCAGTATTTT
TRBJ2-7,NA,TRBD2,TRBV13,CASSAGTGTSGYEQYF,TGTGCCAGCAGCGCCGGCACCGGGACTAGCGGATACGAGCAGTACTTC